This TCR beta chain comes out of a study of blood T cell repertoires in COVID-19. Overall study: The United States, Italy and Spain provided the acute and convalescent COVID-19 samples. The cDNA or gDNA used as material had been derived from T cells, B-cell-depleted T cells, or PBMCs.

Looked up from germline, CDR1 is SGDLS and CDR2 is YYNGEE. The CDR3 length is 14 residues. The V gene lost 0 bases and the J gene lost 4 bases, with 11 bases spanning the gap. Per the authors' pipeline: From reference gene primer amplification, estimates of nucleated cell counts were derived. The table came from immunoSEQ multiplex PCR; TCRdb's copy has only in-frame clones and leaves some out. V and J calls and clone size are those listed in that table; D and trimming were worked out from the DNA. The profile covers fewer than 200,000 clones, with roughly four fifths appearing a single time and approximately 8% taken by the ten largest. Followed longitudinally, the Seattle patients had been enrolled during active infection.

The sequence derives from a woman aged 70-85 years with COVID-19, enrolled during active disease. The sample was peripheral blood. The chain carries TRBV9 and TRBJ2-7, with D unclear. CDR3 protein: CASSVGPSSYEQYF. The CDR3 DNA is TGTGCCAGCAGCGTAGGGCCGTCGTCTTACGAGCAGTACTTC.